What follows is one T cell receptor beta chain and its context. The antigen remains unidentified. V dropped 3 bases and J dropped 6; count of bases not matched to a gene: 9. CDR3 length: 16 residues. Germline lookup yields CDR1 SGDLS and CDR2 YYNGEE. Investigators reverse transcribed all isolated RNA, so they sequenced expressed TCRB transcripts. The read count averaged approximately 3.5 million across naive, central memory and regulatory T cell samples. TCRdb's table, derived via immunoSEQ multiplex PCR, lists solely in-frame clones and lacks some. The sample yields 280,000 or so clones, 15% seen once. This record belongs to a study of beta chain features in type 1 diabetes. General study findings and limits: Moderate yet significant TCRB CDR3 shortening was seen in Type 1 diabetes patients in all four CD4+ subsets.

The sequence derives from a man younger than 35 with type 1 diabetes. Sequenced material: naive CD4+ T cells from blood. This chain joins TRBV9 and TRBJ2-1, with TRBD1 identical over 10 bases. CDR3 amino acids: CASSAAGTGVSNEQFF. For the CDR3, the DNA is TGTGCCAGCAGCGCAGCCGGGACAGGGGTCAGCAATGAGCAGTTCTTC.